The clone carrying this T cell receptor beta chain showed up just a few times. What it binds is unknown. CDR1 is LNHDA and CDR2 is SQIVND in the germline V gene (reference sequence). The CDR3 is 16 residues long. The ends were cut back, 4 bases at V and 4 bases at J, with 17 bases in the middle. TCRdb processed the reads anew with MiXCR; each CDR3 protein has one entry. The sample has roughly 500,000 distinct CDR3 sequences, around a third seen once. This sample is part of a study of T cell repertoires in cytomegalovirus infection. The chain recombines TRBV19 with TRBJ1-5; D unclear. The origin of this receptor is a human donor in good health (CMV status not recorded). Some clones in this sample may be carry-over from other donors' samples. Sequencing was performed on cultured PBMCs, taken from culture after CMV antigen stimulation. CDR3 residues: CASSRELLISNQPQHF. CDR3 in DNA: TGTGCCAGTAGTAGGGAGCTTTTGATCAGTAATCAGCCCCAGCATTTT.